Listed here are 8 T cell receptor beta chains from one sample, sequenced in a study of blood T cell repertoires in COVID-19. Some clones are missing from TCRdb's copy, which holds only in-frame ones; the method was immunoSEQ multiplex PCR. The sample includes under 45,000 clones, around four fifths seen only once; the top ten take under 7%. Sequencing used peripheral blood. The receptors shown here come from a man aged 45 to 65 with active COVID-19.

J is TRBJ2-3 and V is TRBV11-3; 15 positions agree with TRBD2. Unmatched junction bases numbered 4, after V lost 5 bases and J lost 4 bases. CDR1 is SGHNT, CDR2 YENEEA, per germline. The CDR3 consists of 16 residues. The CDR3 reads CASSQGLAGGPDTQYF. The DNA for the CDR3 is TGTGCCAGCAGCCAGGGACTAGCGGGGGGCCCAGATACGCAGTATTTT.

V and J are TRBV6-5 and TRBJ1-5; possibly TRBD1 for D (6 bases). V was pared by 8 bases and J by 7 bases, with 21 bases between. This CDR3 spans 15 amino acids. CDR1 is MNHEY, CDR2 SVGAGI, per germline. The CDR3 bases are TGTGCCAGCTTCCTAGCCCAGGGGATAGAGCAGCCCCAGCATTTT. It translates to CASFLAQGIEQPQHF.

The chain carries TRBV19 and TRBJ1-6; D remains unclear. Germline V CDR1 and CDR2: LNHDA, SQIVND (reference sequence). V lost 3 bases and J 9 bases, leaving 6 bases between the germline ends. CDR3 length: 12 amino acids. The CDR3 bases are TGTGCCAGTAGTATTGGGAGTTCACCCCTCCACTTT. Residues: CASSIGSSPLHF.

J is TRBJ2-3 and V is TRBV18; 9 nucleotides line up with TRBD2. Germline V gene sequence: CDR1 KGHSH, CDR2 LQKENI. The CDR3 has 17 residues. Trimming cost V 2 bases and J 5 bases; bases outside gene matches: 11. This CDR3 is CASSPTLDGTSQDTQYF. The CDR3, as DNA: TGTGCCAGCTCACCAACACTGGACGGGACTAGCCAAGATACGCAGTATTTT.

This clone was seen just once. This rearrangement joins TRBV2 to TRBJ1-2; D is uncertain. The CDR3 is 12 amino acids. Per germline, CDR1 SNHLY and CDR2 FYNNEI. Deletions cut 6 bases from V and 8 bases from J, with 13 bases between. The DNA of the CDR3 is TGTGCCAGCAGGCGGGAGGTCCTAGGCTACACCTTC. Translated: CASRREVLGYTF.

The V call is TRBV27, the J call TRBJ2-7; D not resolved. There are 12 residues in the CDR3. V was clipped by 5 bases and J by 3 bases, with 8 bases between them. Germline V gene data show CDR1 as MNHEY and CDR2 as SMNVEV (reference sequence). As DNA, the CDR3 is TGTGCCAGCAGTCTCTTCAGCTACGAGCAGTACTTC. It specifies CASSLFSYEQYF.

The CDR3 loop reads CASSLYPGETQYF. The CDR3 DNA reads as TGCGCCAGCAGCTTGTATCCGGGAGAGACCCAGTACTTC. The chain recombines TRBV5-1 with TRBJ2-5; D gene unclear. CDR1 SGHRS and CDR2 YFSETQ come from the germline V gene. V shed 1 base and J shed 4 bases, with 8 bases lying between them. This CDR3 contains 13 residues.

This clone was detected a few times. The chain uses TRBV28 and TRBJ1-1; D is unclear. V lost 6 bases, J lost 5 bases, and 10 bases lay in between. Germline CDR1 MDHEN, CDR2 SYDVKM. The CDR3 consists of 12 residues. DNA of the CDR3: TGTGCCAGCAGCTCCTTGTTGACTGAAGCTTTCTTT. Protein: CASSSLLTEAFF.